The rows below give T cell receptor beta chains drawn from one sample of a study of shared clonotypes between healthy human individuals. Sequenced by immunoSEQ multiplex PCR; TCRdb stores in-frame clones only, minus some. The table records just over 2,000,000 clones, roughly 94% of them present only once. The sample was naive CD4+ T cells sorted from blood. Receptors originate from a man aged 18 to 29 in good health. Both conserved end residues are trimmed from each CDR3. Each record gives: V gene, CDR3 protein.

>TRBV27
ASSLVPRGNQPQH
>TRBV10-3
AISEDSLANQPQH
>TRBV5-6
ASSWGTGSYEQY
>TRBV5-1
ASSSTTGAGADTQY
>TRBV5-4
ASSLGGLRVGTEAF
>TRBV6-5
ASSTVGTEAF
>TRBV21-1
ASRKQQRSPQLGAGELF
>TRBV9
ASSVLGGSNEQF
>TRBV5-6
ASSLTGRLQETQY
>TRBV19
ASSIVASGGPGDTQY
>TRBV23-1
ASSQGQGTEAF
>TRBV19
ASSIFSSSGNTIY
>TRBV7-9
ASSSDGYSGNTIY
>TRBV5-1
ASSLAEYNSGANVLT
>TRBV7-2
ASSLTGENQPQH
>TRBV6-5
ASRDRLSEKLF
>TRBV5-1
ASSSSGYARREETQY
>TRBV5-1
ASSGLPPTGPLGYT
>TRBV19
ASSIMGQGEAEAF
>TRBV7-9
ASSRGTGNSPLH
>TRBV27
ASSFLSSYEQY
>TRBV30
AWSVGRPSYNEQF
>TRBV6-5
ASSLAVNTEAF
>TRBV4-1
ASSQDDIAGGLGETQY
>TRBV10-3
AITSTENTEAF
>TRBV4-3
ASSQDYPRSSYGYT
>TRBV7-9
ASSQDRGPLHGYT
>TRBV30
AWSAGTGTVEQY
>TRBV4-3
ASSQGDTSNYGYT
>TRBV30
AWSAHSGLAGGEQY
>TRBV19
ASSGSGNTIY
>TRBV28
ASTSSHPGYTNEKLF
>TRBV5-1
ASSGDGTNTEAF
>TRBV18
ASSPGTSYEQY
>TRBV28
ASKDRSMNTEAF
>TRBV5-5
ASSLPSEETQY
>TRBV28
ASLGSGAGQETQY
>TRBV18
ASSTGLAYEQY
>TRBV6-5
ATGSLAGGANEQY
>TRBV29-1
SGQGARYEQY
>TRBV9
ASSEAAGTSGRNEQF
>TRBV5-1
ASSFTSPLTDTQY
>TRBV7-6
ASSLMGGPYEQY
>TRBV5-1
ASSSQALPGYT
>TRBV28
ASRPGGAPTNEKLF